Shown below are 23 T cell receptor beta chains from a single sample sequenced in a study of blood T cell repertoires in COVID-19. Sequenced by immunoSEQ multiplex PCR; TCRdb stores in-frame clones only, minus some. The data hold some 260,000 clones, with approximately 88% observed a single time. Specimen: peripheral blood. Every receptor here comes from a woman between 65 and 79 years old with COVID-19, enrolled during active disease.

V gene TRBV10-3 combines with J gene TRBJ2-7; 7 bases are shared with TRBD2. The CDR3 runs to 13 residues. Looked up from germline, CDR1 is ENHRY and CDR2 is SYGVKD. Trimming took 8 bases from V and 6 from J; bases not matched to a gene: 10. CDR3 nucleotide sequence: TGTGCCATCTCCTACGGACTAGTTGGCGAGCAGTACTTC. Translation gives CAISYGLVGEQYF.

CDR3 in amino acids: CAWSAQGYSEAFF. The CDR3 bases are TGTGCCTGGAGTGCCCAGGGGTATTCTGAAGCTTTCTTT. The rearrangement joins TRBV30 to TRBJ1-1; a possible D gene is TRBD1 (6 bases). Germline-derived CDR1 and CDR2 are GTSNPN and SVGIG (reference sequence). CDR3 length: 13 residues. Trimming left V 1 base short and J 6 bases short, with 12 bases between.

The V gene is TRBV6-2 or TRBV6-3, the J gene TRBJ2-2; D gene ambiguous. V lost 6 bases, J lost 3 bases, and 11 bases lay in between. CDR1 is MNHEY, CDR2 SVGEGT, per germline. The CDR3 runs 14 residues. The CDR3 reads CASSPSTYTGELFF. The CDR3 DNA reads TGTGCCAGCAGCCCTTCTACTTACACCGGGGAGCTGTTTTTT.

The chain couples TRBV7-2 to TRBJ1-4, with D unresolved. The CDR3 sequence is 12 residues long. Trimming shortened V by 3 bases and J by 14 bases, and 13 bases separated the two germline ends. Germline assignment: CDR1 SGHTA and CDR2 FQGNSA. The CDR3: CASSFRPGALFF. In nucleotides, the CDR3 is TGTGCCAGCAGCTTCCGCCCGGGAGCGCTGTTTTTT.

The chain has TRBV6-5 and TRBJ2-2; 8 nucleotides line up with TRBD1. The CDR3 sequence is 15 residues long. Looked up from germline, CDR1 is MNHEY and CDR2 is SVGAGI. V gave up 6 bases and J gave up 1 base; unmatched junction bases: 4. CDR3 DNA: TGTGCCAGCAGGACCGGGACAGGGAACACCGGGGAGCTGTTTTTT. Translation gives CASRTGTGNTGELFF.

On this clone: Germline is not matched at one junction end, which may reflect a read error. V and J are TRBV7-7 and TRBJ2-7; 8 bases map to TRBD2. Germline V CDR1 and CDR2: SSHAT, FNYEAQ (reference sequence). The CDR3 consists of 13 residues. CDR3 DNA: TGTGCTAGCAGCTTTGGAGCGGGAGACGAGCAGTACTTC. Protein product: CASSFGAGDEQYF.

This sequence joins TRBV24-1 and TRBJ2-1; 8 nucleotides line up with TRBD2. The germline V gene has CDR1 KGHDR and CDR2 SFDVKD. Trimming at V came to 7 bases and at J to 6 bases, leaving 10 bases not matched to a gene. The CDR3 spans 15 residues. The CDR3 is CATSSGSGIFNEQFF. CDR3 DNA sequence: TGTGCCACCAGCTCGGGTAGCGGGATTTTCAATGAGCAGTTCTTC.

J is TRBJ2-5 and V is TRBV5-6; 7 nucleotides align to TRBD2. Trimming removed 4 bases from V and 4 bases from J; junction bases left unmatched: 10. Germline V gives CDR1 SGHDT, CDR2 YYEEEE. This CDR3 is 15 amino acids long. The CDR3 reads CASSPGGRVGETQYF. The CDR3 region has the DNA TGTGCCAGCAGCCCCGGGGGGAGGGTAGGAGAGACCCAGTACTTC.

CDR3 loop: CASQKTSTDTQYF. The CDR3 DNA sequence: TGTGCCAGCCAGAAGACTAGCACAGATACGCAGTATTTT. J is TRBJ2-3 and V is TRBV12-3 or TRBV12-4; D not resolved. The germline V and J ends were trimmed by 8 bases and 0 bases, with 9 bases remaining between them. CDR3 length: 13 amino acids.

This clone was picked up a small number of times. This sequence joins TRBV5-1 and TRBJ1-6; unclear D gene. The germline CDR1 and CDR2 sequences are SGHRS and YFSETQ. Between the trimmed V and J ends, which lost 1 base and 4 bases, there was a span of 18 bases. There are 18 residues in the CDR3. For the CDR3, the DNA is TGCGCCAGCAGCTTGTACGGTCCACCTGAACTTTATAATTCACCCCTCCACTTT. This codes for CASSLYGPPELYNSPLHF.

The V and J genes are TRBV9 and TRBJ2-5; TRBD2 agrees at 8 bases. The junction had 5 bases not matched to a gene; V was cut back by 0 bases and J by 1 base. Per germline, CDR1 SGDLS and CDR2 YYNGEE. The CDR3 runs 16 residues. The CDR3 nucleotides read TGTGCCAGCAGCGTAGGAGCGGGAGTGGGCCAAGAGACCCAGTACTTC. Protein product: CASSVGAGVGQETQYF.

The gene calls are TRBV6-1 and TRBJ1-6; 9 bases map to TRBD1. In germline, CDR1 is MNHNS, CDR2 SASEGT. This CDR3 spans 14 amino acids. V was clipped by 2 bases and J by 14 bases; unmatched bases: 7. CDR3 region: CASSERTGASSLHF. The CDR3 DNA reads TGTGCCAGCAGTGAAAGGACAGGGGCTTCGTCCCTCCACTTT.

As concerns this clone: A junction end diverges from the germline sequence, so it may reflect a read error. This chain links TRBV27 with TRBJ2-4; a weak D match, TRBD1 (5 bases). The CDR3 covers 14 residues. CDR1 is MNHEY and CDR2 is SMNVEV in the germline V gene (reference sequence). The CDR3, as DNA: TGTGCCACCAGTTTCCAGGGTTCCAAAAACATTCAGTACTTC. Translation: CATSFQGSKNIQYF.

The chain combines TRBV18 with TRBJ2-3; no clear D gene. This CDR3 contains 12 residues. The germline gives CDR1 KGHSH, CDR2 LQKENI. Deletions cut 3 bases from V and 4 bases from J, with 5 bases between. CDR3 residues: CASSPHPDTQYF. The CDR3 coding sequence is TGTGCCAGCTCACCTCATCCAGATACGCAGTATTTT.

The DNA of the CDR3 is TGTGCCAGCAGCCACGCCCGGATAGCGAACACTGAAGCTTTCTTT. It translates to CASSHARIANTEAFF. The chain employs TRBV7-8 and TRBJ1-1; no definite D call. CDR1 SGHVS and CDR2 FQNEAQ come from the germline V gene. Trimming took off 5 bases at V and 1 base at J, with 14 bases between the two ends. CDR3 size: 15 residues.

The rearrangement joins TRBV28 to TRBJ1-5; 10 bases line up with TRBD1. From germline, CDR1 is MDHEN and CDR2 SYDVKM. With 6 bases clipped from V and 11 bases from J, the junction kept 13 bases outside the gene matches. The CDR3 runs 15 residues. CDR3 amino acids: CASRWDRGPAGSQHF. Written as DNA, the CDR3 is TGTGCCAGCAGGTGGGACAGGGGCCCAGCAGGGTCCCAGCATTTT.

The chain has TRBV4-3 and TRBJ2-1, with 11 bases identical to TRBD2. V was clipped by 0 bases and J by 4 bases; unmatched bases: 5. The CDR3 is 17 amino acids. Per germline, CDR1 LGHNA and CDR2 YSLEER. CDR3 sequence reads: CASSQDQGTSGYNEQFF. The CDR3 DNA sequence: TGCGCCAGCAGCCAAGATCAAGGGACTAGCGGTTACAATGAGCAGTTCTTC.

The chain employs TRBV18 and TRBJ1-3; 9 nucleotides line up with TRBD1. The CDR3 has 16 amino acids. V was pared by 3 bases and J by 0 bases, with 3 bases of the junction left unmatched. CDR1 and CDR2 (germline): KGHSH, LQKENI. In DNA, the CDR3 is TGTGCCAGCTCACCCGGGACAGGGTCCTCTGGAAACACCATATATTTT. This translates into CASSPGTGSSGNTIYF. The full variable domain, with the rest looked up from reference TRBV18 and TRBJ1-3, is NAGVMQNPRHLVRRRGQEARLRCSPMKGHSHVYWYRQLPEEGLKFMVYLQKENIIDESGMPKERFSAEFPKEGPSILRIQQVVRGDSAAYFCASSPGTGSSGNTIYFGEGSWLTVV.

The chain recombines TRBV12-3 or TRBV12-4 with TRBJ1-2; tentative D call: TRBD1 (6 bases). V gave up 7 bases and J gave up 4 bases, with 13 bases separating them. The CDR3 loop spans 13 amino acids. CDR3 region: CASKKGGAYGYTF. CDR3 DNA sequence: TGTGCCAGCAAAAAAGGGGGTGCCTATGGCTACACCTTC.

The chain recombines TRBV4-1 with TRBJ1-5; perhaps TRBD1 as D (5 bases). V was trimmed by 0 bases and J by 4 bases, leaving 10 bases between them. Germline CDR1 and CDR2: MGHRA and YSYEKL. The CDR3 is 15 residues long. CDR3 region: CASSQDPGGNQPQHF. CDR3 nucleotide sequence: TGCGCCAGCAGCCAAGATCCTGGGGGGAATCAGCCCCAGCATTTT.

The CDR3 here is CASSKPGQGWSPLHF. The CDR3 DNA reads as TGTGCCAGCAGTAAGCCGGGACAGGGTTGGTCACCCCTCCACTTT. The chain recombines TRBV28 with TRBJ1-6, with TRBD1 identical over 9 bases. Germline assignment: CDR1 MDHEN and CDR2 SYDVKM. The V gene end was trimmed by 5 bases and the J gene end by 10 bases; junction bases not matched to a gene: 9. The CDR3 extends over 15 amino acids.

The chain couples TRBV6-5 to TRBJ1-4; no reliable D call. Trimming shortened V by 8 bases and J by 0 bases, and 7 bases separated the two germline ends. CDR3 length: 13 amino acids. The germline gives CDR1 MNHEY, CDR2 SVGAGI. The CDR3 coding sequence is TGTGCCAGCCACAGAGCAACTAATGAAAAACTGTTTTTT. This translates into CASHRATNEKLFF.

This chain joins TRBV5-1 and TRBJ2-1; 7 bases fit TRBD1. The length of the CDR3 is 14 residues. V lost 4 bases, J lost 6 bases, and 7 bases stayed unmatched. Germline assignment: CDR1 SGHRS and CDR2 YFSETQ. CDR3 sequence: CASSVTHRGNEQFF. The DNA of the CDR3 is TGCGCCAGCAGCGTAACCCACAGGGGCAATGAGCAGTTCTTC.